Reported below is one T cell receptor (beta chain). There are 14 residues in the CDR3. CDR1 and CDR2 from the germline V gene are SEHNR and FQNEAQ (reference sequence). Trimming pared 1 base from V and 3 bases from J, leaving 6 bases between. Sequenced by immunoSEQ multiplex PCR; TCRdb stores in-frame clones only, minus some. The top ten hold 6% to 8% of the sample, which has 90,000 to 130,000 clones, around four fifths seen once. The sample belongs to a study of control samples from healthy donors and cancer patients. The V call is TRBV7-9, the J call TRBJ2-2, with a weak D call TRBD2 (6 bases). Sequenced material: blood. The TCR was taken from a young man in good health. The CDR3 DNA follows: TGTGCCAGCAGCTTAGGGAGGGACACCGGGGAGCTGTTTTTT. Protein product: CASSLGRDTGELFF.